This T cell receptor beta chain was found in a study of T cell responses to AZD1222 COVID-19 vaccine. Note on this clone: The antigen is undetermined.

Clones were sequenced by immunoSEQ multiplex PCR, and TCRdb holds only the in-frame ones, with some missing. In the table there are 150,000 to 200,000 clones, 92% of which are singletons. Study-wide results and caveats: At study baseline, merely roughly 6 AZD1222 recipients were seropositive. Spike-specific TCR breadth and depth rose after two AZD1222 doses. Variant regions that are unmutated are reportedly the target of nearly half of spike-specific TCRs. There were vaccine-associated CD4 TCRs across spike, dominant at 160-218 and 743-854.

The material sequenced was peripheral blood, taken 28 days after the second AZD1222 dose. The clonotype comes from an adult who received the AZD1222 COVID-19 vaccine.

CDR3 nucleotides: TGTGCCAGCAGTGCCGACTGGGACAGCCAAGAGACCCAGTACTTC. This sequence encodes CASSADWDSQETQYF. This chain connects TRBV5-6 to TRBJ2-5; 7 bases map to TRBD1. Germline CDR1 SGHDT, CDR2 YYEEEE. This CDR3 spans 15 amino acids. Trimming removed 5 bases from V and 1 base from J; junction bases left unmatched: 8.